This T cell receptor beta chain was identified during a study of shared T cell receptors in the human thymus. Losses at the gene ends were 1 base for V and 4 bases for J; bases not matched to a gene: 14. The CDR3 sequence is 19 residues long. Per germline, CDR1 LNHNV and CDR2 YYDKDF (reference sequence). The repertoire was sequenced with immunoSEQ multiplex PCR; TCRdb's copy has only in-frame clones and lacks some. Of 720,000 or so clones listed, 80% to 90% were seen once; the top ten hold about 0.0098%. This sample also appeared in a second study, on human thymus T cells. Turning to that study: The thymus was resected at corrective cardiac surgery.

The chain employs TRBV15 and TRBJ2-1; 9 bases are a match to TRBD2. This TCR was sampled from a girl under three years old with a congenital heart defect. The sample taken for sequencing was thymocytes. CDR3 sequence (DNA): TGTGCCACCAGCAGAGTTCTGACTAGCGGAGCACTTCGTTACAATGAGCAGTTCTTC. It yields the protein CATSRVLTSGALRYNEQFF.